This entry is about one T cell receptor beta chain. Its antigen is still unknown. No clone much larger than this one lies a single base away; base qualities are absent. TCRbeta CDR3 regions were amplified from genomic DNA by means of the immunoSEQ Assay, a bias-controlled multiplex PCR. The original methods were these. Nucleated cell counts per sample were estimated from amplification of reference gene primers within the assay. To quantify the absolute abundance of each unique TCRbeta CDR3 rearrangement, sequence reads were collapsed and filtered. For each sample, productive Simpson clonality was calculated as the square root of Simpson's diversity index across productive rearrangements. The table comes from immuneACCESS by way of TCRdb, which keeps in-frame sequences with V and J called. Part of the clones is missing from these tables; in studies checked, under half for an unresolved V gene and the rest for unknown reasons. The DNA was the basis for D and trimming; V, J and clone size are from that table. The sample includes approximately 52,000 clones, with approximately 90% observed a single time. Around 3% of the sample is in the top ten clones.

The data stem from a study of blood T cell repertoires in COVID-19 (dated by TCRdb to the early 2020s). About the investigation overall: Samples from collaborators originated in the United States, Italy and Spain and spanned both the acute and convalescent phases of COVID-19. The material from the prospective study consisted of cDNA or gDNA derived from T cells, B-cell-depleted T cells, or PBMCs. Deeply sampled blood TCRbeta repertoires from subjects exposed to, actively infected with, or recovered from COVID-19 were included in the dataset. The repertoires were released in a freely available public database intended as a resource for research on the immune response to SARS-CoV-2. The samples were drawn from the first 160 participants of the ongoing ImmuneRACE study and from 950 to 1,500 subjects provided by 6 global collaborators. Nearly every sample came with metadata listing a de-identified subject ID, COVID-19 status, age in years and sex. Where HLA class I and class II types were available, the types were taken from metadata supplied by the sample provider, not from assay-based typing.

Collaborating institutions collected whole blood in K2EDTA tubes following their own protocols. For TCRbeta analysis, collaborators shipped samples as frozen whole blood, isolated PBMCs, or DNA extracted from either of those sample types. On the study overall, not on this receptor specifically: How much clinical and demographic metadata was included differed by source and by participant, and the metadata was provided uncurated.

The TCR sequence derives from a man aged 50 to 59 with acute or convalescent COVID-19. Specimen: peripheral blood.

DNA sequence: TGTGCCACCAGTGACCCGCGGACAGGGACTACAGATACGCAGTATTTT. Its amino acids are CATSDPRTGTTDTQYF. This receptor chain uses TRBV24-1 and TRBJ2-3; 8 nucleotides in the junction match TRBD1. Sequences KGHDR (CDR1) and SFDVKD (CDR2) are obtained from the germline V gene. From the cysteine through the phenylalanine, the CDR3 covers 16 amino acids. The CDR3 DNA has 48 bases and is translated from base 1. Compared with germline, V lacks 4 bases and J lacks 3 bases; bases without a gene match: 8.